The next 9 T cell receptor beta chains were all read from a single sample in a study of blood T cell repertoires in COVID-19 (TCRdb year 2020). Library preparation employed the immunoSEQ multiplex PCR assay. The immuneACCESS repertoire file appears here via TCRdb, limited to in-frame rearrangements. These files lack a portion of the clones; in checked studies, under half of the deficit traces to unresolved V genes, and the cause of the others is not known. The sample table shows over 150,000 clones, and approximately 83% are seen once. The biggest ten clones account for 8% to 9.5% of the sample. The sequenced sample was peripheral blood. The origin of the receptors is a woman older than 75 with active or convalescent COVID-19.

This clone was seen a single time. The chain joins TRBV19 to TRBJ1-4, with a possible D match to TRBD1 (5 bases). The CDR3 is 16 amino acids. Deletions cut 6 bases from V and 3 bases from J, with 17 bases between. Germline lookup yields CDR1 LNHDA and CDR2 SQIVND (reference sequence). This CDR3 reads CASSIRVIGSNEKLFF. In nucleotides, the CDR3 is TGTGCCAGTAGCATCAGGGTGATAGGGTCTAATGAAAAACTGTTTTTT. Supplemented by reference TRBV19 and TRBJ1-4, the full variable domain reads DGGITQSPKYLFRKEGQNVTLSCEQNLNHDAMYWYRQDPGQGLRLIYYSQIVNDFQKGDIAEGYSVSREKKESFPLTVTSAQKNPTAFYLCASSIRVIGSNEKLFFGSGTQLSVL.

This clone turned up a few times. V is TRBV27 and J is TRBJ1-2; a possible D gene is TRBD1 (6 bases). The CDR3 contains 16 residues. Germline V gene sequence: CDR1 MNHEY, CDR2 SMNVEV (reference sequence). The germline V and J ends were trimmed by 5 bases and 5 bases, with 21 bases remaining between them. For the CDR3, the DNA is TGTGCCAGCAGTGGTGTGGGGGGGGCAGAGGGGTATGGCTACACCTTC. It is translated as CASSGVGGAEGYGYTF.

The V gene is TRBV5-1, the J gene TRBJ1-1, with D maybe TRBD1 (6 bases). Germline CDR1 and CDR2: SGHRS and YFSETQ. There are 16 residues in the CDR3. V shed 0 bases and J shed 1 base, with 13 bases lying between them. CDR3 sequence reads: CASSLVAGVRNTEAFF. In DNA, the CDR3 is TGCGCCAGCAGCTTGGTGGCAGGGGTTAGGAACACTGAAGCTTTCTTT.

The chain carries TRBV3-1 (or the pseudogene TRBV3-2) and TRBJ2-7; D is undetermined. Germline V CDR1 and CDR2: LGHDT, YNNKEL (reference sequence). The CDR3 extends over 13 amino acids. V dropped 0 bases and J dropped 3 bases, with 6 bases sitting between them. CDR3 region: CASSQEENYEQYF. The CDR3 region has the DNA TGTGCCAGCAGCCAAGAGGAGAACTACGAGCAGTACTTC.

The J gene is TRBJ1-5, the V gene TRBV6-5; tentative D call: TRBD1 (6 bases). Trimming shortened V by 6 bases and J by 7 bases, and 19 bases separated the two germline ends. CDR1 and CDR2 from the germline V gene are MNHEY and SVGAGI. The CDR3 has 15 residues. CDR3 region: CASRDSVGAGQPQHF. The DNA of the CDR3 is TGTGCCAGCAGGGACTCGGTGGGGGCAGGGCAGCCCCAGCATTTT.

The chain recombines TRBV18 with TRBJ2-7; 8 nucleotides agree with TRBD1. The CDR3 is 14 amino acids. J lost 6 bases, V lost 3 bases, and 7 bases had no gene match. Germline V gene data show CDR1 as KGHSH and CDR2 as LQKENI. For the CDR3, the DNA is TGTGCCAGCTCACCCCTAACGGGACAGGCCGAGCAGTACTTC. As protein: CASSPLTGQAEQYF.

This clone has only a few counts. The J gene is TRBJ2-3, the V gene TRBV21-1; TRBD1 is the table's D call, not checked against the DNA. TRBV21-1 is reported as a pseudogene. The CDR3 sequence is 14 residues long. This CDR3 is CASSRDRGTDTQYF. The CDR3 nucleotides read TGTGCCAGCAGCCGGGACAGGGGGACAGATACGCAGTATTTT.

The V and J genes are TRBV4-3 and TRBJ2-1, with TRBD1 identical over 8 bases. The germline CDR1 and CDR2 sequences are LGHNA and YSLEER. Trimming took 2 bases from V and 8 from J; bases not matched to a gene: 8. The CDR3 is 15 residues long. The CDR3 DNA is TGCGCCAGCAGCCAAAGCAGGGGGCCGGTGTATGAGCAGTTCTTC. This encodes CASSQSRGPVYEQFF.

The chain joins TRBV6-2 or TRBV6-3 to TRBJ1-5; the D is unclear. The CDR3 covers 14 residues. The ends were cut back, 4 bases at V and 5 bases at J, with 12 bases in the middle. Germline V gene sequence: CDR1 MNHEY, CDR2 SVGEGT. CDR3 in amino acids: CASSLIQIDQPQHF. Written as DNA, the CDR3 is TGTGCCAGCAGTTTAATACAGATCGATCAGCCCCAGCATTTT.